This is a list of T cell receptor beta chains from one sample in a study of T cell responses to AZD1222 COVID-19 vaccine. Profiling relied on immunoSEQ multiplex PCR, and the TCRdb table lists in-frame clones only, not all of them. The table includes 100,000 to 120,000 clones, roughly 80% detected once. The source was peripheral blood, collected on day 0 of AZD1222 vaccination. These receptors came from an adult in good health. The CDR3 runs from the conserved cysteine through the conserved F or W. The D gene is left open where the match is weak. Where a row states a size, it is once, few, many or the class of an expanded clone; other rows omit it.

cdr3_aa: CATSRDHNYEQYF; cdr3_nt: TGTGCCACCAGCAGAGATCACAACTACGAGCAGTACTTC; d_call: NA; v_call: TRBV15; j_call: TRBJ2-7; cdr3_length: 13; clone_size: NA
cdr3_aa: CASSQGQGGYTF; cdr3_nt: TGTGCCAGCAGCCAGGGACAGGGTGGCTACACCTTC; d_call: TRBD1; v_call: TRBV3-1/TRBV3-2; j_call: TRBJ1-2; cdr3_length: 12; clone_size: NA
cdr3_aa: CASSLEGVGANVLTF; cdr3_nt: TGTGCCAGCAGCTTAGAAGGGGTTGGGGCCAACGTCCTGACTTTC; d_call: NA; v_call: TRBV7-9; j_call: TRBJ2-6; cdr3_length: 15; clone_size: NA
cdr3_aa: CASSQPGQGLGGYTF; cdr3_nt: TGTGCCAGCAGCCAACCGGGACAGGGGTTGGGGGGCTACACCTTC; d_call: TRBD1; v_call: TRBV4-2; j_call: TRBJ1-2; cdr3_length: 15; clone_size: NA
cdr3_aa: CASSLDLYGYTF; cdr3_nt: TGTGCCAGCAGCTTAGATCTCTATGGCTACACCTTC; d_call: NA; v_call: TRBV7-9; j_call: TRBJ1-2; cdr3_length: 12; clone_size: NA
cdr3_aa: CASSQVTAGSEAFF; cdr3_nt: TGTGCCAGCAGCCAAGTTACGGCAGGGTCTGAAGCTTTCTTT; d_call: NA; v_call: TRBV3-1/TRBV3-2; j_call: TRBJ1-1; cdr3_length: 14; clone_size: NA
cdr3_aa: CAWSRQPVTYEQYF; cdr3_nt: TGTGCCTGGAGTCGACAACCTGTGACTTACGAGCAGTACTTC; d_call: NA; v_call: TRBV30; j_call: TRBJ2-7; cdr3_length: 14; clone_size: NA
cdr3_aa: CASSLRASGGTSTDTQYF; cdr3_nt: TGTGCCAGCAGCTTGCGGGCTAGCGGGGGGACTAGCACAGATACGCAGTATTTT; d_call: TRBD2; v_call: TRBV7-9; j_call: TRBJ2-3; cdr3_length: 18; clone_size: NA
cdr3_aa: CSASSFVHEQFF; cdr3_nt: TGCAGTGCTAGTTCTTTCGTACATGAGCAGTTCTTC; d_call: NA; v_call: TRBV20-1; j_call: TRBJ2-1; cdr3_length: 12; clone_size: NA
cdr3_aa: CASSISSGPLFF; cdr3_nt: TGTGCCAGCAGTATTAGCTCAGGGCCACTGTTTTTT; d_call: NA; v_call: TRBV2; j_call: TRBJ1-4; cdr3_length: 12; clone_size: NA
cdr3_aa: CASSQESGRTFATNEKLFF; cdr3_nt: TGTGCCAGCAGCCAAGAAAGCGGGAGGACCTTTGCAACTAATGAAAAACTGTTTTTT; d_call: NA; v_call: TRBV4-2; j_call: TRBJ1-4; cdr3_length: 19; clone_size: NA
cdr3_aa: CASSSGQGHYGYTF; cdr3_nt: TGTGCCAGCAGTTCGGGACAGGGACACTATGGCTACACCTTC; d_call: TRBD1; v_call: TRBV28; j_call: TRBJ1-2; cdr3_length: 14; clone_size: once
cdr3_aa: CASSEGRDPNSYEQYF; cdr3_nt: TGTGCCAGCAGTGAAGGAAGGGACCCAAACTCCTACGAGCAGTACTTC; d_call: NA; v_call: TRBV6-1; j_call: TRBJ2-7; cdr3_length: 16; clone_size: NA
cdr3_aa: CASSLERDPAGELFF; cdr3_nt: TGTGCCAGCAGCTTGGAAAGGGACCCAGCGGGGGAGCTGTTTTTT; d_call: NA; v_call: TRBV13; j_call: TRBJ2-2; cdr3_length: 15; clone_size: NA
cdr3_aa: CAWSGARTGGGKLFF; cdr3_nt: TGTGCCTGGAGTGGCGCCCGGACAGGGGGAGGAAAACTGTTTTTT; d_call: TRBD1; v_call: TRBV30; j_call: TRBJ1-4; cdr3_length: 15; clone_size: few
cdr3_aa: CASSLTQGNRYTF; cdr3_nt: TGTGCCAGCAGTTTGACACAGGGGAATCGCTACACCTTC; d_call: TRBD1; v_call: TRBV6-5; j_call: TRBJ1-2; cdr3_length: 13; clone_size: NA
cdr3_aa: CAISEGGFYNSPLHF; cdr3_nt: TGTGCCATCAGTGAGGGCGGGTTCTATAATTCACCCCTCCACTTT; d_call: NA; v_call: TRBV10-3; j_call: TRBJ1-6; cdr3_length: 15; clone_size: NA
cdr3_aa: CASSQEGDYNYGYTF; cdr3_nt: TGTGCCAGCAGCCAAGAGGGAGACTATAACTATGGCTACACCTTC; d_call: NA; v_call: TRBV4-2; j_call: TRBJ1-2; cdr3_length: 15; clone_size: NA
cdr3_aa: CASSGDKHNEQFF; cdr3_nt: TGTGCCAGCAGTGGGGACAAGCACAATGAGCAGTTCTTC; d_call: NA; v_call: TRBV6-2/TRBV6-3; j_call: TRBJ2-1; cdr3_length: 13; clone_size: NA
cdr3_aa: CASSWTGGTNQPQHF; cdr3_nt: TGTGCCAGCAGTTGGACAGGGGGCACCAATCAGCCCCAGCATTTT; d_call: TRBD1; v_call: TRBV27; j_call: TRBJ1-5; cdr3_length: 15; clone_size: NA
cdr3_aa: CATSRVVRVELNYGYTF; cdr3_nt: TGTGCCACCAGCAGAGTGGTCCGAGTAGAACTTAACTATGGCTACACCTTC; d_call: NA; v_call: TRBV15; j_call: TRBJ1-2; cdr3_length: 17; clone_size: few
cdr3_aa: CASSRRGQPQHF; cdr3_nt: TGCGCCAGCAGTCGTCGGGGTCAGCCCCAGCATTTT; d_call: NA; v_call: TRBV23-1; j_call: TRBJ1-5; cdr3_length: 12; clone_size: NA
cdr3_aa: CASRPSDHGNTIYF; cdr3_nt: TGTGCCAGTAGGCCGAGCGACCACGGAAACACCATATATTTT; d_call: NA; v_call: TRBV19; j_call: TRBJ1-3; cdr3_length: 14; clone_size: once
cdr3_aa: CASSSYVPNQPQHF; cdr3_nt: TGTGCCAGCAGTTCCTACGTTCCGAATCAGCCCCAGCATTTT; d_call: NA; v_call: TRBV6-2/TRBV6-3; j_call: TRBJ1-5; cdr3_length: 14; clone_size: NA
cdr3_aa: CASSKEAQETQYF; cdr3_nt: TGTGCCAGCAGCAAGGAAGCCCAAGAGACCCAGTACTTC; d_call: NA; v_call: TRBV11-3; j_call: TRBJ2-5; cdr3_length: 13; clone_size: NA
cdr3_aa: CASSLEGFNSPLHF; cdr3_nt: TGCGCCAGCAGCTTGGAAGGTTTTAATTCACCCCTCCACTTT; d_call: NA; v_call: TRBV5-1; j_call: TRBJ1-6; cdr3_length: 14; clone_size: NA
cdr3_aa: CASSWTVNTEAFF; cdr3_nt: TGTGCCAGCAGCTGGACAGTGAACACTGAAGCTTTCTTT; d_call: NA; v_call: TRBV2; j_call: TRBJ1-1; cdr3_length: 13; clone_size: NA
cdr3_aa: CASSPKQRLIATNEKLFF; cdr3_nt: TGTGCCAGCTCGCCTAAACAGCGGTTAATTGCAACTAATGAAAAACTGTTTTTT; d_call: NA; v_call: TRBV18; j_call: TRBJ1-4; cdr3_length: 18; clone_size: NA
cdr3_aa: CASSLSGQGTPNYGYTF; cdr3_nt: TGTGCCAGCAGCTTGTCCGGACAGGGGACCCCAAACTATGGCTACACCTTC; d_call: TRBD1; v_call: TRBV7-2; j_call: TRBJ1-2; cdr3_length: 17; clone_size: NA
cdr3_aa: CASSLTQVSETQYF; cdr3_nt: TGTGCTAGCAGCTTAACGCAGGTCTCGGAGACCCAGTACTTC; d_call: NA; v_call: TRBV7-7; j_call: TRBJ2-5; cdr3_length: 14; clone_size: NA
cdr3_aa: CASSQVGYNYNEQFF; cdr3_nt: TGCGCCAGCAGCCAAGTTGGATACAACTACAATGAGCAGTTCTTC; d_call: NA; v_call: TRBV4-3; j_call: TRBJ2-1; cdr3_length: 15; clone_size: NA
cdr3_aa: CASSPDWAPLHF; cdr3_nt: TGTGCCAGCAGCCCCGATTGGGCACCCCTCCACTTT; d_call: NA; v_call: TRBV7-9; j_call: TRBJ1-6; cdr3_length: 12; clone_size: NA
cdr3_aa: CASSQVLQGSRSGYTF; cdr3_nt: TGTGCCAGCAGCCAAGTCCTACAGGGGAGTCGGTCTGGCTACACCTTC; d_call: TRBD1; v_call: TRBV4-2; j_call: TRBJ1-2; cdr3_length: 16; clone_size: NA
cdr3_aa: CASSLEGSVYSNQPQHF; cdr3_nt: TGTGCCAGCAGCTTAGAAGGCAGTGTCTATAGCAATCAGCCCCAGCATTTT; d_call: NA; v_call: TRBV7-2; j_call: TRBJ1-5; cdr3_length: 17; clone_size: few
cdr3_aa: CAKNRDRGRWNTEAFF; cdr3_nt: TGTGCTAAGAACCGGGACAGGGGGCGCTGGAACACTGAAGCTTTCTTT; d_call: TRBD1; v_call: TRBV12-5; j_call: TRBJ1-1; cdr3_length: 16; clone_size: once
cdr3_aa: CASSGAEERRAAFF; cdr3_nt: TGTGCCAGCAGCGGGGCCGAGGAGCGGAGGGCCGCTTTCTTT; d_call: NA; v_call: TRBV5-6; j_call: TRBJ1-1; cdr3_length: 14; clone_size: NA
cdr3_aa: CASSSDRVNTEAFF; cdr3_nt: TGTGCCAGCAGCTCCGACAGGGTGAACACTGAAGCTTTCTTT; d_call: TRBD1; v_call: TRBV11-2; j_call: TRBJ1-1; cdr3_length: 14; clone_size: NA
cdr3_aa: CASSGQGYNEQFF; cdr3_nt: TGTGCCAGCAGTGGACAGGGCTACAATGAGCAGTTCTTC; d_call: TRBD1; v_call: TRBV2; j_call: TRBJ2-1; cdr3_length: 13; clone_size: NA
cdr3_aa: CASNRGPGPQYF; cdr3_nt: TGTGCCAGTAACAGGGGCCCAGGGCCGCAGTACTTC; d_call: TRBD1; v_call: TRBV19; j_call: TRBJ2-7; cdr3_length: 12; clone_size: NA
cdr3_aa: CAWSQFTGTEAFF; cdr3_nt: TGTGCCTGGAGTCAATTCACAGGCACTGAAGCTTTCTTT; d_call: NA; v_call: TRBV30; j_call: TRBJ1-1; cdr3_length: 13; clone_size: NA
cdr3_aa: CSAEFGSNQPQHF; cdr3_nt: TGCAGCGCTGAGTTTGGGAGCAATCAGCCCCAGCATTTT; d_call: NA; v_call: TRBV29-1; j_call: TRBJ1-5; cdr3_length: 13; clone_size: NA
cdr3_aa: CATQVATYSYEQYF; cdr3_nt: TGTGCGACACAAGTAGCGACCTACTCCTACGAGCAGTACTTC; d_call: NA; v_call: TRBV7-2; j_call: TRBJ2-7; cdr3_length: 14; clone_size: NA
cdr3_aa: CASSLDVVGIRGGEQYF; cdr3_nt: TGTGCCAGCAGCTTAGACGTGGTCGGGATCAGAGGGGGCGAGCAGTACTTC; d_call: NA; v_call: TRBV11-2; j_call: TRBJ2-7; cdr3_length: 17; clone_size: NA
cdr3_aa: CASSLWGDSSQPQHF; cdr3_nt: TGTGCCAGCAGTTTATGGGGGGACAGCAGTCAGCCCCAGCATTTT; d_call: TRBD1; v_call: TRBV27; j_call: TRBJ1-5; cdr3_length: 15; clone_size: NA
cdr3_aa: CAIGAANRNTIYF; cdr3_nt: TGTGCCATCGGAGCGGCAAACCGAAACACCATATATTTT; d_call: NA; v_call: TRBV10-3; j_call: TRBJ1-3; cdr3_length: 13; clone_size: once
cdr3_aa: CASSQGGVTDTQYF; cdr3_nt: TGTGCCAGCAGCCAAGGGGGCGTCACAGATACGCAGTATTTT; d_call: NA; v_call: TRBV3-1/TRBV3-2; j_call: TRBJ2-3; cdr3_length: 14; clone_size: NA
cdr3_aa: CASSLLGVGTDTQYF; cdr3_nt: TGTGCCAGCAGCCTTCTGGGGGTGGGCACAGATACGCAGTATTTT; d_call: NA; v_call: TRBV6-5; j_call: TRBJ2-3; cdr3_length: 15; clone_size: once
cdr3_aa: CAWSRQGGGYGYTF; cdr3_nt: TGTGCCTGGAGCCGACAGGGGGGGGGCTATGGCTACACCTTC; d_call: TRBD1; v_call: TRBV30; j_call: TRBJ1-2; cdr3_length: 14; clone_size: NA
cdr3_aa: CASSFGVSYGYTF; cdr3_nt: TGTGCCAGCAGCTTCGGGGTGAGCTATGGCTACACCTTC; d_call: NA; v_call: TRBV7-9; j_call: TRBJ1-2; cdr3_length: 13; clone_size: NA
cdr3_aa: CASSLAADTEAFF; cdr3_nt: TGTGCCAGCAGCTTGGCGGCGGACACTGAAGCTTTCTTT; d_call: NA; v_call: TRBV5-5; j_call: TRBJ1-1; cdr3_length: 13; clone_size: NA
cdr3_aa: CASSGRVGEQFF; cdr3_nt: TGTGCCAGCAGCGGCCGGGTGGGTGAGCAGTTCTTC; d_call: NA; v_call: TRBV6-5; j_call: TRBJ2-1; cdr3_length: 12; clone_size: NA
cdr3_aa: CASGTSSSTDTQYF; cdr3_nt: TGTGCCAGCGGGACTAGCTCTAGCACAGATACGCAGTATTTT; d_call: TRBD2; v_call: TRBV9; j_call: TRBJ2-3; cdr3_length: 14; clone_size: few
cdr3_aa: CASSHRPGEAFF; cdr3_nt: TGTGCCAGCAGCCATAGGCCAGGTGAAGCTTTCTTT; d_call: NA; v_call: TRBV14; j_call: TRBJ1-1; cdr3_length: 12; clone_size: NA
cdr3_aa: CASSQDDTTYEQYF; cdr3_nt: TGTGCCAGCAGCCAGGATGATACTACCTACGAGCAGTACTTC; d_call: NA; v_call: TRBV3-1/TRBV3-2; j_call: TRBJ2-7; cdr3_length: 14; clone_size: few
cdr3_aa: CASYRLAGGNEQFF; cdr3_nt: TGCGCCAGCTATAGACTAGCGGGGGGCAATGAGCAGTTCTTC; d_call: TRBD2; v_call: TRBV5-1; j_call: TRBJ2-1; cdr3_length: 14; clone_size: few
cdr3_aa: CASSPARSYEQYF; cdr3_nt: TGTGCCAGCAGCCCAGCGAGGAGCTACGAGCAGTACTTC; d_call: NA; v_call: TRBV27; j_call: TRBJ2-7; cdr3_length: 13; clone_size: once
cdr3_aa: CATSRDLGGYGYTF; cdr3_nt: TGTGCCACCAGCAGAGATTTGGGAGGATATGGCTACACCTTC; d_call: NA; v_call: TRBV15; j_call: TRBJ1-2; cdr3_length: 14; clone_size: NA
cdr3_aa: CASSSGEDYNEQFF; cdr3_nt: TGTGCCAGCAGCTCAGGGGAAGACTACAATGAGCAGTTCTTC; d_call: NA; v_call: TRBV5-8; j_call: TRBJ2-1; cdr3_length: 14; clone_size: NA
cdr3_aa: CASSAGQRNTGELFF; cdr3_nt: TGTGCCAGTAGTGCGGGACAGAGGAACACCGGGGAGCTGTTTTTT; d_call: NA; v_call: TRBV19; j_call: TRBJ2-2; cdr3_length: 15; clone_size: once
cdr3_aa: CASSSDPSVGYTF; cdr3_nt: TGTGCCAGCAGCTCAGATCCGTCAGTGGGTTACACCTTC; d_call: NA; v_call: TRBV7-2; j_call: TRBJ1-2; cdr3_length: 13; clone_size: NA